The 31 T cell receptor beta chains listed next were all sequenced from one sample in a study of immune cell composition in non-small cell lung cancer. This table comes from immunoSEQ multiplex PCR, and its TCRdb copy is limited to in-frame clones, with some not included. The sample includes 3,500 to 4,500 clones, roughly 77% seen only once; the top ten take approximately 22%. Sequenced input: lung tumor tissue. All receptors derive from a human donor with non-small cell lung cancer.

V usage is TRBV7-9 and J usage is TRBJ1-6; D possibly corresponds to TRBD1 (5 bases). This CDR3 has 14 amino acids. CDR1 is SEHNR, CDR2 FQNEAQ, per germline (reference sequence). Trimming left V 6 bases short and J 7 bases short, with 13 bases between. The CDR3 loop is CASSSGLLNSPLHF. The CDR3 nucleotides are TGTGCCAGCAGTTCAGGGCTCCTAAATTCACCCCTCCACTTT.

This chain connects TRBV2 to TRBJ1-5, with 10 nucleotides matching TRBD1. Per germline, CDR1 SNHLY and CDR2 FYNNEI. The length of the CDR3 is 14 residues. V was clipped by 6 bases and J by 2 bases; unmatched bases: 1. The CDR3 coding sequence is TGTGCCAGCAGCGGGACAGGGGGCAATCAGCCCCAGCATTTT. Translating it yields CASSGTGGNQPQHF.

This chain joins TRBV29-1 and TRBJ2-7; D not certain. Looked up from germline, CDR1 is SQVTM and CDR2 is ANQGSEA. The CDR3 spans 12 residues. Between the trimmed V and J ends, which lost 4 bases and 4 bases, there was a span of 11 bases. As DNA, the CDR3 is TGCAGCGTTGGCCTAGGGAATTACGAGCAGTACTTC. Amino acid sequence: CSVGLGNYEQYF.

The chain is built from TRBV7-8 and TRBJ1-2, with 7 positions matching TRBD1. The trim removed 5 bases at V and 4 bases at J, leaving 13 bases unmatched. Germline CDR1 is SGHVS and CDR2 is FQNEAQ. This CDR3 has 16 residues. CDR3: CASSPTATGFGYGYTF. CDR3 in DNA: TGTGCCAGCAGCCCCACGGCGACAGGGTTTGGCTATGGCTACACCTTC.

This clone was seen more than once but under ten times. J is TRBJ2-5 and V is TRBV28, with 15 bases that match TRBD2. This CDR3 spans 17 amino acids. With V trimmed by 5 bases and J by 5 bases, 9 bases remained unmatched. Germline CDR1 is MDHEN and CDR2 is SYDVKM. CDR3 region: CASSRTGTSGRTETQYF. CDR3 nucleotides: TGTGCCAGCAGTCGAACGGGGACTAGCGGGAGGACGGAGACCCAGTACTTC.

The V call is TRBV28, the J call TRBJ2-4; 8 bases are a match to TRBD2. The germline V gene encodes CDR1 MDHEN and CDR2 SYDVKM. J gave up 7 bases and V 6 bases, and 8 bases lay outside the gene matches. This CDR3 comprises 14 residues. The CDR3: CASRANGGANIQYF. The CDR3 DNA is TGTGCCAGCAGGGCTAACGGGGGGGCGAACATTCAGTACTTC.

The chain employs TRBV6-5 and TRBJ1-3; TRBD1 matches 9 bases. After removal of 7 bases from V and 4 bases from J, the junction contained 8 bases not matched to a gene. This CDR3 contains 15 residues. The germline gives CDR1 MNHEY, CDR2 SVGAGI. The CDR3 coding sequence is TGTGCCAGCACCATCACAGGGGGCGAAGGAAACACCATATATTTT. It translates to CASTITGGEGNTIYF.

The gene calls are TRBV14 and TRBJ2-7; either TRBD1 or TRBD2 may supply D (6 bases each). CDR1 SGHDN and CDR2 FVKESK come from the germline V gene. The CDR3 sequence is 20 residues long. V was trimmed by 0 bases and J by 1 base, leaving 25 bases between them. The CDR3 DNA sequence: TGTGCCAGCAGCCAAGATACCGGGGGCGGTTTCCTCCCCAAATCCTACGAGCAGTACTTC. Translated: CASSQDTGGGFLPKSYEQYF.

The chain employs TRBV9 and TRBJ2-5; 8 nucleotides agree with TRBD2. V was clipped by 4 bases and J by 5 bases; unmatched bases: 13. CDR3 length equals 16 residues. The germline gives CDR1 SGDLS, CDR2 YYNGEE. CDR3 nucleotides: TGTGCCAGCAGCTACAGTACGGGGGGCGGGAGGGAGACCCAGTACTTC. This gives the protein CASSYSTGGGRETQYF.

This chain connects TRBV19 to TRBJ1-5; TRBD1 aligns across 10 bases. CDR3 length: 14 residues. After removal of 3 bases from V and 5 bases from J, the junction contained 1 base not matched to a gene. Looked up from germline, CDR1 is LNHDA and CDR2 is SQIVND (reference sequence). CDR3 in amino acids: CASSMGTGDQPQHF. The DNA for the CDR3 is TGTGCCAGTAGTATGGGGACAGGGGATCAGCCCCAGCATTTT.

This clone was picked up a small number of times. The gene calls are TRBV19 and TRBJ2-3; 7 bases are a match to TRBD2. This CDR3 spans 16 amino acids. Germline trimming cut 6 bases from V and 4 bases from J; bases unmatched to any gene: 13. CDR1 is LNHDA and CDR2 is SQIVND in the germline V gene (reference sequence). The chain's CDR3 is CASRLNPGGMADTQYF. CDR3 nucleotides: TGTGCCAGTAGACTAAATCCGGGAGGAATGGCAGATACGCAGTATTTT.

The chain is built from TRBV5-1 and TRBJ2-1; possibly TRBD2 for D (7 bases). Germline CDR1 is SGHRS and CDR2 is YFSETQ. This CDR3 is built from 16 residues. V was trimmed by 7 bases and J by 2 bases, leaving 19 bases between them. In nucleotides, the CDR3 is TGCGCCAGCGAAGGGGGGGGGATGAGGACCTACAATGAGCAGTTCTTC. Translating it yields CASEGGGMRTYNEQFF.

Here the CDR3 reads CASSPRTGVNYGYTF. DNA of the CDR3: TGTGCCAGCAGCCCCAGGACAGGGGTGAACTATGGCTACACCTTC. The chain links TRBV7-9 to TRBJ1-2; 9 bases fit TRBD1. The junction had 6 bases not matched to a gene; V was cut back by 5 bases and J by 2 bases. The CDR3 spans 15 residues. Germline V lookup: CDR1 SEHNR, CDR2 FQNEAQ (reference sequence). The full variable domain, its missing parts supplied by reference TRBV7-9 and TRBJ1-2, is DTGVSQNPRHKITKRGQNVTFRCDPISEHNRLYWYRQTLGQGPEFLTYFQNEAQLEKSRLLSDRFSAERPKGSFSTLEIQRTEQGDSAMYLCASSPRTGVNYGYTFGSGTRLTVV.

The chain employs TRBV2 and TRBJ1-1, with TRBD1 identical over 8 bases. With V trimmed by 4 bases and J by 5 bases, 3 bases remained unmatched. Germline assignment: CDR1 SNHLY and CDR2 FYNNEI. The CDR3 has 13 residues. The CDR3 is CASSGQGRTEAFF. Written as DNA, the CDR3 is TGTGCCAGCAGTGGACAGGGGAGGACTGAAGCTTTCTTT.

In its sample, this clone is medium-sized. Other DNA sequences in the sample encode the same CDR3. The V gene is TRBV14, the J gene TRBJ1-1, with D unclear. The CDR3 covers 13 residues. V was pared by 3 bases and J by 5 bases, with 10 bases between. Germline-derived CDR1 and CDR2 are SGHDN and FVKESK. The CDR3: CASSQSPRTEAFF. The CDR3 nucleotides read TGTGCCAGCAGCCAGAGTCCGCGGACTGAAGCTTTCTTT.

The CDR3 here is CSAIPGLPDDEQYF. CDR3 coding DNA: TGCAGCGCCATCCCGGGGCTTCCAGATGACGAGCAGTACTTC. The chain carries TRBV29-1 and TRBJ2-7; TRBD1 or TRBD2 may be the D gene (5 bases each). The ends were cut back, 7 bases at V and 5 bases at J, with 21 bases in the middle. There are 14 residues in the CDR3. CDR1 is SQVTM, CDR2 ANQGSEA, per germline.

The chain uses TRBV7-6 and TRBJ2-7; D is ambiguous. The CDR3 length is 13 residues. Trimming stripped 1 base from V and 3 bases from J, with 7 bases between. Looked up from germline, CDR1 is SGHVS and CDR2 is FNYEAQ. Here the CDR3 reads CASSLVDIYEQYF. The CDR3 coding sequence is TGTGCCAGCAGCTTAGTAGACATCTACGAGCAGTACTTC. The variable domain in full, completed from reference TRBV7-6 and TRBJ2-7, reads GAGVSQSPRYKVTKRGQDVALRCDPISGHVSLYWYRQALGQGPEFLTYFNYEAQQDKSGLPNDRFSAERPEGSISTLTIQRTEQRDSAMYRCASSLVDIYEQYFGPGTRLTVT.

The chain couples TRBV19 to TRBJ2-1, with D possibly TRBD1 on 6 matching bases. The CDR3 consists of 12 residues. From germline, CDR1 is LNHDA and CDR2 SQIVND (reference sequence). Between the trimmed V and J ends, which lost 5 bases and 8 bases, there was a span of 10 bases. DNA of the CDR3: TGTGCCAGTAGTTACCGACAGGATGAGCAGTTCTTC. Amino acids: CASSYRQDEQFF.

This chain joins TRBV5-4 and TRBJ2-1, with 9 bases lining up with TRBD1. This CDR3 region has 15 residues. Trimming cost V 5 bases and J 2 bases; bases outside gene matches: 5. Germline CDR1 is SGHNT and CDR2 is YYREEE (reference sequence). The CDR3 here is CASSSTGGAYNEQFF. The CDR3 nucleotides read TGTGCCAGCAGTTCTACAGGGGGCGCCTACAATGAGCAGTTCTTC. Looking up the rest from reference TRBV5-4 and TRBJ2-1 gives the full variable domain: ETGVTQSPTHLIKTRGQQVTLRCSSQSGHNTVSWYQQALGQGPQFIFQYYREEENGRGNFPPRFSGLQFPNYSSELNVNALELDDSALYLCASSSTGGAYNEQFFGPGTRLTVL.

V and J are TRBV30 and TRBJ2-5; perhaps TRBD1 as D (6 bases). This CDR3 has 15 residues. The V end was cut by 0 bases, the J end by 6 bases, with 17 bases between. Per the germline V gene, CDR1 is GTSNPN and CDR2 is SVGIG (reference sequence). The chain's CDR3 is CAWSVRGPGVQTQYF. The CDR3 DNA sequence: TGTGCCTGGAGTGTACGGGGCCCAGGGGTGCAGACCCAGTACTTC. Combining the CDR3 with reference TRBV30 and TRBJ2-5 gives the whole variable domain SQTIHQWPATLVQPVGSPLSLECTVEGTSNPNLYWYRQAAGRGLQLLFYSVGIGQISSEVPQNLSASRPQDRQFILSSKKLLLSDSGFYLCAWSVRGPGVQTQYFGPGTRLLVL.

The chain uses TRBV5-5 and TRBJ1-1; D is unresolved. Germline V gene data show CDR1 as SGHKS and CDR2 as YYEKEE (reference sequence). Trimming cost V 4 bases and J 4 bases, with 11 bases left between them. The CDR3 extends over 13 amino acids. CDR3 nucleotides: TGTGCCAGCAGCGGAGGGTTTTTCACTGAAGCTTTCTTT. Translation: CASSGGFFTEAFF.

The chain has TRBV10-2 and TRBJ2-2; D gene unclear. Germline V gene data show CDR1 as WSHSY and CDR2 as SAAADI. Between the trimmed V and J ends, which lost 7 bases and 3 bases, there was a span of 15 bases. The CDR3 contains 15 residues. The CDR3 protein is CASTKSSRDTGELFF. The CDR3 DNA is TGCGCCAGCACCAAGTCGAGCAGAGACACCGGGGAGCTGTTTTTT.

The chain employs TRBV28 and TRBJ1-3; D is unclear. Germline V lookup: CDR1 MDHEN, CDR2 SYDVKM. The length of the CDR3 is 12 residues. Trimming cost V 4 bases and J 6 bases, with 7 bases left between them. CDR3 protein: CASSSRPNTIYF. The CDR3 DNA sequence: TGTGCCAGCAGTTCCAGACCAAACACCATATATTTT.

This chain links TRBV5-1 with TRBJ2-7, with 7 bases that match TRBD2. The V gene end was trimmed by 0 bases and the J gene end by 3 bases; junction bases not matched to a gene: 9. The CDR3 is 16 residues long. Germline CDR1 is SGHRS and CDR2 is YFSETQ. Written as DNA, the CDR3 is TGCGCCAGCAGCTTGGGGTGGGGGGGTCAGATCTACGAGCAGTACTTC. It encodes CASSLGWGGQIYEQYF.

In its sample, this clone was seen once. The chain employs TRBV10-3 and TRBJ2-2; D is possibly TRBD1 (5 bases). CDR1 is ENHRY and CDR2 is SYGVKD in the germline V gene. V lost 2 bases and J lost 4, with 11 bases in between. The CDR3 totals 15 residues. The CDR3 bases are TGTGCCATCAGTGAGGGGGCGCAAGTCACCGGGGAGCTGTTTTTT. This translates into CAISEGAQVTGELFF.

The chain is built from TRBV7-2 and TRBJ2-3; D call uncertain. CDR3 size: 12 residues. Trimming shortened V by 5 bases and J by 6 bases, and 9 bases separated the two germline ends. Germline values: CDR1 SGHTA, CDR2 FQGNSA. The CDR3 bases are TGTGCCAGCAGCACTCGTTGGGATACGCAGTATTTT. Its translation: CASSTRWDTQYF.

This clone has just a few counts. The chain has TRBV7-2 and TRBJ2-2, with D possibly being TRBD2 (6 bases). The V gene's germline CDR1 is SGHTA and CDR2 FQGNSA. V shed 5 bases and J shed 8 bases, with 12 bases lying between them. The CDR3 runs to 13 residues. The CDR3 loop reads CASSPLAQGELFF. CDR3 bases: TGTGCCAGCAGCCCCCTAGCGCAAGGGGAGCTGTTTTTT.

The chain uses TRBV30 and TRBJ2-7, with 9 bases identical to TRBD1. The CDR3 has 12 residues. Germline V gene data show CDR1 as GTSNPN and CDR2 as SVGIG (reference sequence). V lost 3 bases and J lost 4; bases outside the gene matches: 1. The DNA of the CDR3 is TGTGCCTGGAGGGACAGGGGATACGAGCAGTACTTC. Translating it yields CAWRDRGYEQYF.

This rearrangement joins TRBV11-2 to TRBJ2-5, with 7 bases identical to TRBD1. Trimming removed 1 base from V and 1 base from J; junction bases left unmatched: 3. The V gene's germline CDR1 is SGHAT and CDR2 FQNNGV. The CDR3 runs to 15 residues. The chain's CDR3 is CASSLGQGPQETQYF. CDR3 bases: TGTGCCAGCAGCTTAGGACAGGGCCCCCAAGAGACCCAGTACTTC. Full variable domain (missing parts from reference TRBV11-2 and TRBJ2-5): EAGVAQSPRYKIIEKRQSVAFWCNPISGHATLYWYQQILGQGPKLLIQFQNNGVVDDSQLPKDRFSAERLKGVDSTLKIQPAKLEDSAVYLCASSLGQGPQETQYFGPGTRLLVL.

By proportion, this clone is medium-sized. This chain joins TRBV6-4 and TRBJ2-5; 7 bases map to TRBD2. Germline V gives CDR1 MRHNA, CDR2 SNTAGT. CDR3 length equals 14 residues. With V trimmed by 10 bases and J by 4 bases, 12 bases remained unmatched. Written as DNA, the CDR3 is TGTGCCAACCATGGGGGGGAGAGACGAGAGACCCAGTACTTC. Its protein product is CANHGGERRETQYF.

The rearrangement joins TRBV11-3 to TRBJ2-3; no definite D call. This CDR3 has 13 amino acids. CDR1 SGHNT and CDR2 YENEEA come from the germline V gene. Trimming took 1 base from V and 1 from J, leaving 3 bases between them. This chain's CDR3 is CASSLGGTDTQYF. In nucleotides, the CDR3 is TGTGCCAGCAGCTTAGGGGGCACAGATACGCAGTATTTT.